This T cell receptor (beta chain) was profiled in a study of blood T cell repertoires in COVID-19. About the study: PBMCs, B-cell-depleted T cells, or T cells were the source of the cDNA or gDNA that made up the material.

In the source study's methods: Amplification with reference gene primers provided the estimates of nucleated cell counts. The assay was immunoSEQ multiplex PCR, and TCRdb's table has in-frame clones only and misses some. V and J calls and clone size are given by that table; D and trimming were obtained from the DNA. Of about 320,000 clones listed, around nine tenths were seen once; the top ten hold approximately 6%. The origin of this receptor is a woman aged 25 to 39 who had recovered from COVID-19. The sequencing sample was made of PBMCs or T cells enriched from blood (not recorded which).

CDR3 DNA sequence: TGTGCCATCAGTGAGTCCTCAGGGAACACTGAAGCTTTCTTT. Amino acids: CAISESSGNTEAFF. The genes are TRBV10-3 and TRBJ1-1; D gene uncertain. The V end lost 0 bases, the J end lost 1 base, and 6 bases lay between the germline ends. In germline, CDR1 is ENHRY, CDR2 SYGVKD. This CDR3 has 14 residues.